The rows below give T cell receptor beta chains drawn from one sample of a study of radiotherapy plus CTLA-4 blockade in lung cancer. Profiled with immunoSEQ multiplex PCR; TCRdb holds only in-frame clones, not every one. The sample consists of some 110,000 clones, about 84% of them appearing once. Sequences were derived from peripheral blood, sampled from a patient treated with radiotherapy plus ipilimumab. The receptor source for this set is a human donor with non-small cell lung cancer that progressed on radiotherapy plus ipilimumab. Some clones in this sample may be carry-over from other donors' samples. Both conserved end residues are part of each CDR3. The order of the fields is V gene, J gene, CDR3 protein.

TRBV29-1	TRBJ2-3	CSADEFPGGDTQYF
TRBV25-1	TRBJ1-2	CASSGPGVTYYGYTF
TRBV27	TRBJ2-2	CASNDRGLPGELFF
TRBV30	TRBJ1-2	CAWTVNANYGYTF
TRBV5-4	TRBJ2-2	CASSALAGATGELFF
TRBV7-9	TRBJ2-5	CASSLARDTWYQETQYF
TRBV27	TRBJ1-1	CASSFDQNTEAFF
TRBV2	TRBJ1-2	CASSDRTGTISYGYTF
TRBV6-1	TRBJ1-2	CASSILQGTLYTF
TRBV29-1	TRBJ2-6	CSVGGASGANVLTF
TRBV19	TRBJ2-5	CATNTGGQETQYF
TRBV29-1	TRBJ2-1	CSVDGPSSYNEQFF
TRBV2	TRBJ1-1	CASSELSNTEAFF
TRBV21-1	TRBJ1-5	CASSNRSRHFFHNQPQHF
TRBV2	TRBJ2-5	CASSGDRLETQYF
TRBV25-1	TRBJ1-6	CASSEFSQPNSPLHF
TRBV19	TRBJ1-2	CASSIKGHYGYTF
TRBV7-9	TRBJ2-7	CASSDTTGATSGNYEQYF
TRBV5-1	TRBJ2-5	CASSSIEVPEGTQYF
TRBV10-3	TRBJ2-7	CAISDRAGTGFLSGYEQYF
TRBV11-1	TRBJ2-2	CASSPSRGVSNTGELFF
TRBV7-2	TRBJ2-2	CASSLALASTGELFF
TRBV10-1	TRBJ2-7	CASWRNRDRRGYEQYF
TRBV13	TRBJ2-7	CASSFRLTGVEQYF
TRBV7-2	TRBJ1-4	CASSRQGEATNEKLFF
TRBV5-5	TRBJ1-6	CASSPDREGSPLHF
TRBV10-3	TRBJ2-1	CAISEELAVNEQFF
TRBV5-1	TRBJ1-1	CASSLGGLRDTEAFF
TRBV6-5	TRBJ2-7	CASSYRPGTGMYEQYF
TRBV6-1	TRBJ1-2	CASRTGGGTGYTF
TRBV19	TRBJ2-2	CASSRNGGTNTGELFF
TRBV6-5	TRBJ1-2	CASSYEVNYGYTF
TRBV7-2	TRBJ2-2	CASSAGQGVFGELFF
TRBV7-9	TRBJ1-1	CASSQKQGRNTEAFF
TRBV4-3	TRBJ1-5	CASSQEPVPISNQPQHF
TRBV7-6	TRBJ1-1	CASSLGVQGTEAFF
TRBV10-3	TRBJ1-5	CAISDRGSNQPQHF
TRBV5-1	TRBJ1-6	CASSLGQNNSPLHF
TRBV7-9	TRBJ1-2	CASSLEGSGYTF
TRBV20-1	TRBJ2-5	CSAASRETQYF